A single sample is the source of the 22 T cell receptor beta chains below, sequenced in a study of T cell repertoires in cytomegalovirus infection. Using its own MiXCR run on the reads, TCRdb lists one record per CDR3 protein. This sample carries about 530,000 distinct CDR3 sequences, around 27% of them seen once, and the ten largest clones take about 13%. Sequencing was done on a sample of PBMCs. The receptors here all came from a human donor in good health (CMV status not recorded). Some clones in this sample may be carry-over from other donors' samples.

The chain employs TRBV6-6 and TRBJ2-7; D uncertain. CDR1 and CDR2 (germline): MNHNY, SVGAGI (reference sequence). V was shortened by 5 bases and J by 3 bases, with 11 bases between the two germline ends. This CDR3 contains 13 residues. The CDR3 DNA is TGTGCCAGCAGTAAGAAGATTTACTACGAGCAGTACTTC. It is translated as CASSKKIYYEQYF.

The rearrangement links TRBV29-1 to TRBJ1-1, with a weak D call TRBD1 (5 bases). The CDR3 has 13 residues. The germline V and J ends were trimmed by 0 bases and 5 bases, with 10 bases remaining between them. Germline CDR1 reads SQVTM; CDR2 reads ANQGSEA. CDR3 residues: CSVEEGEGTEAFF. The CDR3 nucleotides are TGCAGCGTTGAAGAGGGGGAGGGGACTGAAGCTTTCTTT.

A few counts support this clonotype. This chain connects TRBV6-6 to TRBJ2-7; TRBD2 might be the D (5 bases). Per germline, CDR1 MNHNY and CDR2 SVGAGI (reference sequence). This CDR3 is built from 11 residues. V gave up 5 bases and J gave up 7 bases, with 9 bases separating them. CDR3 DNA sequence: TGTGCCAGCAGTGCGGACTGGGAGCAGTACGTC. Its translation is CASSADWEQYV.

In its sample, this clonotype was seen a few times. V usage is TRBV15 and J usage is TRBJ2-7, with a weak D call TRBD2 (6 bases). The CDR3 covers 13 residues. V lost 0 bases and J lost 6, with 9 bases in between. From germline, CDR1 is LNHNV and CDR2 YYDKDF (reference sequence). The CDR3 coding sequence is TGTGCCACCAGCAGAGATCAACTAGCCGAGCAGTACTTC. This sequence encodes CATSRDQLAEQYF. Variable domain in full (rest from reference TRBV15 and TRBJ2-7): DAMVIQNPRYQVTQFGKPVTLSCSQTLNHNVMYWYQQKSSQAPKLLFHYYDKDFNNEADTPDNFQSRRPNTSFCFLDIRSPGLGDTAMYLCATSRDQLAEQYFGPGTRLTVT.

This clonotype has just a few counts. The chain recombines TRBV20-1 with TRBJ2-2; D not certain. CDR3 length: 12 amino acids. Germline V gene sequence: CDR1 DFQATT, CDR2 SNEGSKA (reference sequence). Trimming took 4 bases from V and 13 from J, leaving 16 bases between them. The CDR3 region is CSAIHQARALFF. The CDR3 nucleotides read TGCAGTGCTATACACCAAGCTCGTGCGCTGTTTTTT.

This clonotype was seen only a few times. The chain couples TRBV7-9 to TRBJ2-1, with D unclear. Germline lookup yields CDR1 SEHNR and CDR2 FQNEAQ (reference sequence). The CDR3 length is 13 residues. Trimming shortened V by 5 bases and J by 4 bases, and 9 bases separated the two germline ends. In DNA form, the CDR3 reads TGTGCCAGCAGCCGACTGGGTTACAATGAGCAGTTCTTC. Amino acid sequence: CASSRLGYNEQFF. Based on the CDR3 plus reference TRBV7-9 and TRBJ2-1, the full variable domain is DTGVSQNPRHKITKRGQNVTFRCDPISEHNRLYWYRQTLGQGPEFLTYFQNEAQLEKSRLLSDRFSAERPKGSFSTLEIQRTEQGDSAMYLCASSRLGYNEQFFGPGTRLTVL.

This clonotype was detected a few times. The chain has TRBV20-1 and TRBJ1-2; possibly TRBD1 for D (5 bases). V was pared by 3 bases and J by 4 bases, with 15 bases between. Germline V CDR1 and CDR2: DFQATT, SNEGSKA (reference sequence). There are 14 residues in the CDR3. The CDR3 sequence: CSASMRDRAYGYTF. DNA for the CDR3: TGCAGTGCTAGTATGAGGGACCGGGCCTATGGCTACACCTTC.

The V and J genes are TRBV27 and TRBJ2-3; 7 positions agree with TRBD2. Per germline, CDR1 MNHEY and CDR2 SMNVEV (reference sequence). Germline trimming cut 2 bases from V and 7 bases from J; bases unmatched to any gene: 18. This CDR3 is 18 amino acids long. CDR3: CASSLGPLQRGPSNTQYF. The CDR3 nucleotides are TGTGCCAGCAGTTTAGGCCCGCTCCAGCGGGGCCCGTCGAATACGCAGTATTTT.

The CDR3 DNA is TGCAGTGCCCTCGCCTTCCTAGCGGGAGAAGGGTCGGGGGAGCTGTTTTTT. Translated: CSALAFLAGEGSGELFF. The rearrangement links TRBV20-1 to TRBJ2-2; TRBD2 matches at 10 bases. Trimming removed 6 bases from V and 8 bases from J; junction bases left unmatched: 18. This CDR3 region has 17 residues. Germline lookup yields CDR1 DFQATT and CDR2 SNEGSKA (reference sequence).

This sequence joins TRBV18 and TRBJ1-1, with 7 bases aligning to TRBD1. The V segment lost 6 bases and the J segment 0 bases; nucleotides outside the gene matches: 4. The V gene's germline CDR1 is KGHSH and CDR2 LQKENI. The CDR3 covers 14 residues. CDR3 protein: CASSRDSMNTEAFF. The CDR3 DNA sequence: TGTGCCAGCTCGAGGGACAGTATGAACACTGAAGCTTTCTTT.

This clonotype was found a few times. V and J are TRBV18 and TRBJ2-5; TRBD2 matches at 14 bases. Germline CDR1 reads KGHSH; CDR2 reads LQKENI. The CDR3 is 19 residues long. Trimming removed 2 bases from V and 1 base from J; junction bases left unmatched: 9. CDR3 coding DNA: TGTGCCAGCTCACCAGGGACTAGCGGGAGAATTTGGCCCCAAGAGACCCAGTACTTC. This gives the protein CASSPGTSGRIWPQETQYF. Looking up the rest from reference TRBV18 and TRBJ2-5 gives the full variable domain: NAGVMQNPRHLVRRRGQEARLRCSPMKGHSHVYWYRQLPEEGLKFMVYLQKENIIDESGMPKERFSAEFPKEGPSILRIQQVVRGDSAAYFCASSPGTSGRIWPQETQYFGPGTRLLVL.

This clonotype was found a few times. The chain employs TRBV20-1 and TRBJ1-3, with D uncertain. CDR1 is DFQATT and CDR2 is SNEGSKA in the germline V gene (reference sequence). There are 15 residues in the CDR3. The V gene lost 0 bases and the J gene lost 5 bases, with 14 bases spanning the gap. This CDR3 reads CSARDGGSLRNTIYF. The CDR3 bases are TGCAGTGCTAGAGATGGCGGCAGCCTTCGAAACACCATATATTTT.

This clonotype was seen a few times. The rearrangement joins TRBV4-1 to TRBJ2-7; 8 nucleotides align to TRBD2. The trim removed 0 bases at V and 4 bases at J, leaving 11 bases unmatched. Germline CDR1 and CDR2: MGHRA and YSYEKL. This CDR3 comprises 17 residues. The CDR3 coding sequence is TGCGCCAGCAGCCAAGAGGGGTTAGCGGGAACGAGGTACGAGCAGTACTTC. This gives the protein CASSQEGLAGTRYEQYF.

This clonotype was seen more than once but under ten times. The chain employs TRBV6-5 and TRBJ2-7; D assignment may be TRBD1 or TRBD2 (6 bases each). Germline V CDR1 and CDR2: MNHEY, SVGAGI. CDR3 size: 16 residues. The germline V and J ends were trimmed by 5 bases and 3 bases, with 20 bases remaining between them. CDR3 amino acids: CASSRGLAPLIYEQYF. In DNA, the CDR3 is TGTGCCAGCAGTCGGGGGCTAGCGCCCTTAATCTACGAGCAGTACTTC.

This clonotype came up a few times. V usage is TRBV19 and J usage is TRBJ2-2; D uncertain. The germline CDR1 and CDR2 sequences are LNHDA and SQIVND (reference sequence). This CDR3 has 14 amino acids. V shed 9 bases and J shed 5 bases, with 16 bases lying between them. The CDR3 nucleotides are TGTGCCAGCCGCGGCGTTGCTGGAACCGGGGAGCTGTTTTTT. Residues: CASRGVAGTGELFF. Complete variable domain (other parts from reference TRBV19 and TRBJ2-2): DGGITQSPKYLFRKEGQNVTLSCEQNLNHDAMYWYRQDPGQGLRLIYYSQIVNDFQKGDIAEGYSVSREKKESFPLTVTSAQKNPTAFYLCASRGVAGTGELFFGEGSRLTVL.

The chain carries TRBV5-4 and TRBJ1-2; a possible D gene is TRBD1 (6 bases). The CDR3 runs 16 residues. Trimming took off 0 bases at V and 3 bases at J, with 15 bases between the two ends. The germline CDR1 and CDR2 sequences are SGHNT and YYREEE (reference sequence). CDR3 sequence: CASSLGPEPGDYGYTF. In DNA, the CDR3 is TGTGCCAGCAGCTTGGGCCCGGAACCAGGGGACTATGGCTACACCTTC.

This clonotype was counted ten times or more. The chain links TRBV7-2 to TRBJ1-2, with unresolved D. The CDR3 length is 16 residues. Trimming stripped 5 bases from V and 5 bases from J, with 21 bases between. Germline V gene lookup returns CDR1 SGHTA and CDR2 FQGNSA. The chain's CDR3 is CASSRRGGSPSYGYTF. The CDR3 DNA reads TGTGCCAGCAGCCGCCGTGGCGGGAGCCCTTCTTATGGCTACACCTTC.

This clonotype was seen more than once but under ten times. The rearrangement joins TRBV11-3 to TRBJ2-1; a weak D match, TRBD2 (6 bases). V gave up 5 bases and J gave up 7 bases, with 18 bases separating them. The germline V gene encodes CDR1 SGHNT and CDR2 YENEEA. This CDR3 is built from 15 residues. The CDR3 DNA follows: TGTGCCAGCAGCGGAGAGAAAGGGACTTGGAATGAGCAGTTCTTC. It is translated as CASSGEKGTWNEQFF. Filled out from reference TRBV11-3 and TRBJ2-1, the complete variable domain reads EAGVVQSPRYKIIEKKQPVAFWCNPISGHNTLYWYLQNLGQGPELLIRYENEEAVDDSQLPKDRFSAERLKGVDSTLKIQPAELGDSAVYLCASSGEKGTWNEQFFGPGTRLTVL.

This clonotype was counted only a few times. The CDR3 coding sequence is TGCGCCAGCAGCCGTCTCCGGCTGGAGGTCAATGAGCAGTTCTTC. The encoded protein is CASSRLRLEVNEQFF. The genes are TRBV4-1 and TRBJ2-1; weak D call: TRBD2 (5 bases). Germline V gene lookup returns CDR1 MGHRA and CDR2 YSYEKL. V was cut by 4 bases and J by 6 bases, with 16 bases left in between. This CDR3 has 15 residues.

This clonotype was observed a handful of times. One junction end disagrees with the germline gene, perhaps due to a read error. The chain links TRBV27 to TRBJ2-7; possible D gene TRBD1, 5 bases. CDR1 and CDR2 from the germline V gene are MNHEY and SMNVEV (reference sequence). The CDR3 extends over 13 amino acids. The CDR3 region has the DNA TGTGCCAGCAGTTTGGGGCGTTCCTCCGAGCAGTACTTC. It specifies CASSLGRSSEQYF.

This clonotype came up many times. The rearrangement links TRBV7-8 to TRBJ2-3; 9 bases are shared with TRBD2. Losses at the gene ends were 1 base for V and 5 bases for J; bases not matched to a gene: 13. This CDR3 is built from 18 residues. CDR1 and CDR2 (germline): SGHVS, FQNEAQ. The CDR3 is CASSLVGTSPRWGDTQYF. Written as DNA, the CDR3 is TGTGCCAGCAGCTTAGTAGGGACTAGCCCCCGTTGGGGAGATACGCAGTATTTT.

The chain carries TRBV6-5 and TRBJ2-7; TRBD1 aligns across 9 bases. Germline assignment: CDR1 MNHEY and CDR2 SVGAGI. The CDR3 loop spans 15 amino acids. Trimming took 5 bases from V and 4 from J; bases not matched to a gene: 9. In nucleotides, the CDR3 is TGTGCCAGCAGTCAACCGGGACAGGGAGTATACGAGCAGTACTTC. Its translation is CASSQPGQGVYEQYF.